The clone carrying this T cell receptor (beta chain) was seen a handful of times. The antigen is unknown. This sample is drawn from a study of T-cell memory formation after mild COVID-19. Study results and caveats: Certain responding clones were present in pre-infection memory, suggesting participation of cross-reactive memory.

Constant-segment primers and 5'RACE yielded cDNA libraries for TCR alpha and TCR beta, each carrying sample barcodes and UMIs. TCRdb itself ran the 5' RACE reads through MiXCR, one entry per CDR3 protein. The table shows about 250,000 distinct CDR3 sequences, with 15% occurring only once. This clonotype was sampled from an adult woman who had mild COVID-19 (a few samples of this study predate the infection). Cell type and time point are not known. The sequenced sample consisted of PBMCs or a T cell subset sorted from them (not recorded which).

The DNA for the CDR3 is TGTGCCAGCAGTGAAGTCGGCGGCTACGAGCAGTACTTC. Protein: CASSEVGGYEQYF. The V call is TRBV2, the J call TRBJ2-7; D is uncertain. Looked up from germline, CDR1 is SNHLY and CDR2 is FYNNEI. V lost 1 base and J 3 bases, leaving 7 bases between the germline ends. This CDR3 is 13 amino acids long.